The 31 T cell receptor beta chains below come from one sample, sequenced in a study of blood T cell repertoires in COVID-19. Clones were sequenced by immunoSEQ multiplex PCR, and TCRdb holds only the in-frame ones, with some missing. Of roughly 500,000 clones listed, approximately 85% are singletons. The sequencing sample was made of peripheral blood. All receptors come from a human donor in a cohort sampled during active COVID-19.

This chain links TRBV10-3 with TRBJ1-2, with D possibly being TRBD1 (6 bases). CDR3 size: 15 residues. The germline gives CDR1 ENHRY, CDR2 SYGVKD. V was pared by 3 bases and J by 4 bases, with 15 bases between. The CDR3 DNA is TGTGCCATCAGTGATAATCCACAGGGCGCCTATGGCTACACCTTC. It translates to CAISDNPQGAYGYTF.

This chain links TRBV5-1 with TRBJ2-1; 13 nucleotides match TRBD2. Germline trimming cut 3 bases from V and 0 bases from J; bases unmatched to any gene: 12. The CDR3 has 20 amino acids. Germline CDR1 and CDR2: SGHRS and YFSETQ. The CDR3: CASSSWTSGSLPDSYNEQFF. The DNA of the CDR3 is TGCGCCAGCAGCTCGTGGACTAGCGGGAGCCTACCTGACTCCTACAATGAGCAGTTCTTC.

CDR3 protein: CASSRDRGNTGELFF. The CDR3 DNA sequence: TGTGCCAGCTCGAGGGACAGGGGGAACACCGGGGAGCTGTTTTTT. V gene TRBV18 combines with J gene TRBJ2-2; 10 nucleotides align to TRBD1. CDR1 and CDR2 from the germline V gene are KGHSH and LQKENI. This CDR3 region has 15 residues. Losses at the gene ends were 6 bases for V and 1 base for J; bases not matched to a gene: 2.

The chain carries TRBV30 and TRBJ1-2; 8 positions agree with TRBD1. This CDR3 region has 15 residues. Trimming at V came to 5 bases and at J to 5 bases, leaving 13 bases not matched to a gene. The V gene's germline CDR1 is GTSNPN and CDR2 SVGIG (reference sequence). This CDR3 is CAWRTPGQAWYGYTF. CDR3 nucleotides: TGTGCCTGGCGAACTCCGGGACAGGCTTGGTATGGCTACACCTTC.

This chain uses TRBV30 with TRBJ2-6; TRBD2 agrees at 7 bases. V was pared by 6 bases and J by 6 bases, with 14 bases of the junction left unmatched. CDR3 size: 16 residues. Germline V lookup: CDR1 GTSNPN, CDR2 SVGIG (reference sequence). The chain's CDR3 is CACNSGTISMANVLTF. The CDR3 coding sequence is TGTGCCTGCAACTCCGGGACTATCTCCATGGCCAACGTCCTGACTTTC.

J is TRBJ1-2 and V is TRBV12-3 or TRBV12-4, with D unclear. The V and J ends lost 1 base and 7 bases respectively, with 7 bases between them. CDR3 length: 12 amino acids. The CDR3 bases are TGTGCCAGCAGTTTAGGAGGGCCTGGCTACACCTTC. It yields the protein CASSLGGPGYTF.

This clone is a singleton in its sample. This rearrangement joins TRBV19 to TRBJ1-1, with 12 bases that match TRBD1. From germline, CDR1 is LNHDA and CDR2 SQIVND (reference sequence). V dropped 5 bases and J dropped 4; count of bases not matched to a gene: 11. CDR3 size: 17 residues. This CDR3 is CASSLKGTGGAGTEAFF. In nucleotides, the CDR3 is TGTGCCAGTAGTCTTAAGGGGACAGGGGGCGCAGGCACTGAAGCTTTCTTT.

The genes are TRBV7-8 and TRBJ2-5; 10 bases fit TRBD2. Trimming at V came to 7 bases and at J to 2 bases, leaving 25 bases not matched to a gene. This CDR3 has 21 amino acids. CDR1 and CDR2 (germline): SGHVS, FQNEAQ. The CDR3 protein is CASTRLTGGLLPAGGQETQYF. The CDR3 coding sequence is TGTGCCAGCACCAGACTTACGGGAGGGCTCTTACCAGCGGGAGGGCAAGAGACCCAGTACTTC.

This CDR3 is CASSGQGADTEAFF. DNA of the CDR3: TGTGCCAGCAGCGGACAGGGGGCAGATACTGAAGCTTTCTTT. The V and J genes are TRBV2 and TRBJ1-1; 11 bases are a match to TRBD1. The CDR3 totals 14 residues. After removal of 6 bases from V and 5 bases from J, the junction contained 5 bases not matched to a gene. Germline CDR1 is SNHLY and CDR2 is FYNNEI.

This sequence joins TRBV30 and TRBJ1-6; 10 bases match TRBD1. Trimming took 0 bases from V and 10 from J; bases not matched to a gene: 6. In germline, CDR1 is GTSNPN, CDR2 SVGIG (reference sequence). This CDR3 is 15 amino acids long. In DNA, the CDR3 is TGTGCCTGGAGTGTCTCCGGGACAGGGGACTCACCCCTCCACTTT. Translating gives CAWSVSGTGDSPLHF.

This clone was observed a few times. V usage is TRBV20-1 and J usage is TRBJ2-3; D unclear. V lost 6 bases to trimming and J lost 4 bases, with 5 bases between them. Germline assignment: CDR1 DFQATT and CDR2 SNEGSKA (reference sequence). The CDR3 runs to 10 residues. The CDR3 region has the DNA TGCAGTGCCCTTCCAGATACGCAGTATTTT. Translating it yields CSALPDTQYF.

This chain joins TRBV5-1 and TRBJ1-2; D is undetermined. This CDR3 comprises 15 residues. The V gene lost 0 bases and the J gene lost 0 bases, with 9 bases spanning the gap. Germline CDR1 and CDR2: SGHRS and YFSETQ. CDR3 protein: CASSLEEGANYGYTF. In nucleotides, the CDR3 is TGCGCCAGCAGCTTGGAGGAAGGAGCTAACTATGGCTACACCTTC.

V is TRBV15 and J is TRBJ2-7, with D unclear. Germline V CDR1 and CDR2: LNHNV, YYDKDF (reference sequence). Trimming took off 5 bases at V and 7 bases at J, with 15 bases between the two ends. The CDR3 runs to 13 residues. CDR3 amino acids: CATSGFITREQYF. For the CDR3, the DNA is TGTGCCACCAGCGGATTCATTACGAGGGAGCAGTACTTC.

CDR3 DNA: TGTGCCAGCAGTGAAGCGCGGGGTACGGACACCATATATTTT. Its translation: CASSEARGTDTIYF. The V gene is TRBV6-1, the J gene TRBJ1-3, with unresolved D. The CDR3 spans 14 residues. Germline lookup yields CDR1 MNHNS and CDR2 SASEGT. Deletions cut 0 bases from V and 8 bases from J, with 11 bases between.

This chain links TRBV14 with TRBJ2-1, with no clear D. This CDR3 is 13 amino acids long. Germline CDR1 reads SGHDN; CDR2 reads FVKESK. The V and J ends lost 2 bases and 6 bases respectively, with 8 bases between them. DNA for the CDR3: TGTGCCAGCAGCCAAAACCCGAGCAATGAGCAGTTCTTC. It is translated as CASSQNPSNEQFF. The entire variable domain, with the rest obtained from reference TRBV14 and TRBJ2-1, is as follows: EAGVTQFPSHSVIEKGQTVTLRCDPISGHDNLYWYRRVMGKEIKFLLHFVKESKQDESGMPNNRFLAERTGGTYSTLKVQPAELEDSGVYFCASSQNPSNEQFFGPGTRLTVL.

This clone occurred once. V gene TRBV10-3 combines with J gene TRBJ2-2; D call uncertain. CDR1 and CDR2 from the germline V gene are ENHRY and SYGVKD. The CDR3 has 13 amino acids. V shed 10 bases and J shed 1 base, with 10 bases lying between them. This CDR3 is CATRSWNTGELFF. The CDR3 DNA is TGTGCCACCCGGAGTTGGAACACCGGGGAGCTGTTTTTT.

The V and J genes are TRBV5-4 and TRBJ2-1; 7 bases match TRBD2. The trim removed 5 bases at V and 0 bases at J, leaving 8 bases unmatched. Germline V gene sequence: CDR1 SGHNT, CDR2 YYREEE (reference sequence). The CDR3 has 16 amino acids. Written as DNA, the CDR3 is TGTGCCAGCAGATCCTCTAGCGGCCGCTCCTACAATGAGCAGTTCTTC. It translates to CASRSSSGRSYNEQFF.

CDR3 in DNA: TGTGCCAGCAGCGTAGAAGCGGGAGTTCTTGAGCAGTTCTTC. Translated: CASSVEAGVLEQFF. The chain couples TRBV9 to TRBJ2-1, with TRBD2 identical over 8 bases. The CDR3 is 14 residues long. Germline CDR1 and CDR2: SGDLS and YYNGEE. The trim removed 0 bases at V and 9 bases at J, leaving 5 bases unmatched.

The chain carries TRBV4-3 and TRBJ1-6, with 7 positions matching TRBD1. The CDR3 covers 16 residues. Per germline, CDR1 LGHNA and CDR2 YSLEER. J gave up 10 bases and V 4 bases, and 13 bases lay outside the gene matches. The CDR3 loop is CASSRSFRGNGSPLHF. CDR3 DNA sequence: TGCGCCAGCAGCCGTTCGTTCAGGGGGAACGGCTCACCCCTCCACTTT.

The V call is TRBV30, the J call TRBJ1-4; a weak D match, TRBD1 (5 bases). The CDR3 is made up of 17 amino acids. The germline V gene has CDR1 GTSNPN and CDR2 SVGIG (reference sequence). V was shortened by 0 bases and J by 0 bases, with 14 bases between the two germline ends. The CDR3 region is CAWSVHPKGSTNEKLFF. The CDR3 region has the DNA TGTGCCTGGAGTGTACACCCTAAGGGGTCAACTAATGAAAAACTGTTTTTT. Full variable domain (missing parts from reference TRBV30 and TRBJ1-4): SQTIHQWPATLVQPVGSPLSLECTVEGTSNPNLYWYRQAAGRGLQLLFYSVGIGQISSEVPQNLSASRPQDRQFILSSKKLLLSDSGFYLCAWSVHPKGSTNEKLFFGSGTQLSVL.

The J gene is TRBJ2-7, the V gene TRBV6-5; weak D call: TRBD2 (6 bases). The CDR3 has 16 residues. Germline V lookup: CDR1 MNHEY, CDR2 SVGAGI. Trimming shortened V by 2 bases and J by 0 bases, and 14 bases separated the two germline ends. The CDR3 region has the DNA TGTGCCAGCAGTTACGCCCAGGACTACCTCTCCTACGAGCAGTACTTC. It codes for CASSYAQDYLSYEQYF.

The V and J genes are TRBV23-1 and TRBJ1-3, with D maybe TRBD1 (6 bases). TRBV23-1 is noted as an ORF with a role that remains uncertain. The CDR3 has 16 residues. V lost 4 bases and J lost 0, with 13 bases in between. In DNA form, the CDR3 reads TGCGCCAGCAGTCGCGACACAGGGTCCTCTGGAAACACCATATATTTT. As protein: CASSRDTGSSGNTIYF.

This rearrangement joins TRBV7-2 to TRBJ2-5; 8 positions match TRBD2. Germline lookup yields CDR1 SGHTA and CDR2 FQGNSA. The CDR3 is 14 residues long. Trimming cost V 2 bases and J 5 bases; bases outside gene matches: 4. The CDR3 nucleotides are TGTGCCAGCAGCTTACCGGGAGGGGGTGAGACCCAGTACTTC. Translating it yields CASSLPGGGETQYF.

The rearrangement joins TRBV30 to TRBJ1-4; unclear D gene. Trimming removed 3 bases at V and 1 base at J, with 12 bases between. The germline V gene has CDR1 GTSNPN and CDR2 SVGIG (reference sequence). The CDR3 length is 15 residues. CDR3 in DNA: TGTGCCTGGAGGCCATCCCAGGAAACTAATGAAAAACTGTTTTTT. It is translated as CAWRPSQETNEKLFF.

Notes on this clone: Other DNA sequences from this sample encode an identical CDR3 as well. CDR3 amino acids: CASSLTGSSYEQYF. The DNA for the CDR3 is TGCGCCAGCAGCCTAACAGGTTCCAGTTACGAGCAGTACTTC. This sequence joins TRBV5-1 and TRBJ2-7; weak D call: TRBD1 (5 bases). The germline V gene encodes CDR1 SGHRS and CDR2 YFSETQ. The V end was cut by 4 bases, the J end by 4 bases, with 15 bases between. The CDR3 is 14 residues long.

The gene calls are TRBV5-6 and TRBJ2-5; D possibly corresponds to TRBD2 (5 bases). The CDR3 runs to 13 residues. V dropped 4 bases and J dropped 4 bases, with 11 bases sitting between them. Germline assignment: CDR1 SGHDT and CDR2 YYEEEE. The CDR3 here is CASSRTSGETQYF. The CDR3 nucleotides read TGTGCCAGCAGCAGGACTTCGGGAGAGACCCAGTACTTC.

DNA for the CDR3: TGTGCCAGCAGCCGGACAGTCCAAAGCGAGCAGTACTTC. It translates to CASSRTVQSEQYF. V usage is TRBV14 and J usage is TRBJ2-7; tentative D call: TRBD1 (6 bases). Between the trimmed V and J ends, which lost 4 bases and 6 bases, there was a span of 13 bases. Germline loops: CDR1 SGHDN, CDR2 FVKESK. This CDR3 comprises 13 residues. The whole variable domain, filled in from reference TRBV14 and TRBJ2-7, reads EAGVTQFPSHSVIEKGQTVTLRCDPISGHDNLYWYRRVMGKEIKFLLHFVKESKQDESGMPNNRFLAERTGGTYSTLKVQPAELEDSGVYFCASSRTVQSEQYFGPGTRLTVT.

This chain joins TRBV7-9 and TRBJ2-2; 9 positions match TRBD2. The V segment lost 3 bases and the J segment 5 bases; nucleotides outside the gene matches: 4. Germline lookup yields CDR1 SEHNR and CDR2 FQNEAQ (reference sequence). The CDR3 spans 15 residues. The CDR3 is CASSFSGSYTGELFF. CDR3 nucleotide sequence: TGTGCCAGCAGCTTTAGCGGGAGCTATACCGGGGAGCTGTTTTTT.

This clone showed up just once. The V and J genes are TRBV4-1 and TRBJ2-1; the match to TRBD2 covers 13 bases. This CDR3 comprises 16 residues. Germline V gives CDR1 MGHRA, CDR2 YSYEKL. V lost 1 base and J lost 5; bases outside the gene matches: 2. The CDR3 reads CASSQVGTSGDNEQFF. The CDR3 region has the DNA TGCGCCAGCAGCCAAGTCGGGACTAGCGGGGACAATGAGCAGTTCTTC.

The chain couples TRBV19 to TRBJ2-5; D unresolved. The CDR3 is 13 amino acids. Trimming pared 7 bases from V and 5 bases from J, leaving 14 bases between. Germline V gene data show CDR1 as LNHDA and CDR2 as SQIVND (reference sequence). The CDR3, as DNA: TGTGCCAGTACCTCATCAGGTGGGGAGACCCAGTACTTC. It translates to CASTSSGGETQYF. Filled out from reference TRBV19 and TRBJ2-5, the complete variable domain reads DGGITQSPKYLFRKEGQNVTLSCEQNLNHDAMYWYRQDPGQGLRLIYYSQIVNDFQKGDIAEGYSVSREKKESFPLTVTSAQKNPTAFYLCASTSSGGETQYFGPGTRLLVL.

The rearrangement joins TRBV27 to TRBJ1-4; 9 bases agree with TRBD1. The CDR3 extends over 15 amino acids. Germline V lookup: CDR1 MNHEY, CDR2 SMNVEV (reference sequence). Trimming cost V 5 bases and J 8 bases; bases outside gene matches: 9. Here the CDR3 reads CASSPGQGSYEKLFF. The DNA of the CDR3 is TGTGCCAGCAGTCCGGGACAGGGTTCGTACGAAAAACTGTTTTTT.